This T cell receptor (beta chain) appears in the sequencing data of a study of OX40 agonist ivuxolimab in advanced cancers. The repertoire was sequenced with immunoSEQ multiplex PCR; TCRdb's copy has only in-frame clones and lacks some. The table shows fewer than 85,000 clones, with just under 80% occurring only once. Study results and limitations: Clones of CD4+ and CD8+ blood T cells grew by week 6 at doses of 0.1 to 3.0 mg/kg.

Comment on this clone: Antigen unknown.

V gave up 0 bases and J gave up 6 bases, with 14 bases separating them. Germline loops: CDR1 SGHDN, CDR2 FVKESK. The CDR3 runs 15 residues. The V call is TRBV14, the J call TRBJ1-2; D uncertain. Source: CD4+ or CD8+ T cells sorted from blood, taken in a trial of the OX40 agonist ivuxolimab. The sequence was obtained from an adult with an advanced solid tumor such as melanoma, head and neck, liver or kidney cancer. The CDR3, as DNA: TGTGCCAGCAGCCAAGATTTTGAACGAGGAGATGGCTACACCTTC. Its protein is CASSQDFERGDGYTF. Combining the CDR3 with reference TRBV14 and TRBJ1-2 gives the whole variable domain EAGVTQFPSHSVIEKGQTVTLRCDPISGHDNLYWYRRVMGKEIKFLLHFVKESKQDESGMPNNRFLAERTGGTYSTLKVQPAELEDSGVYFCASSQDFERGDGYTFGSGTRLTVV.